The 25 T cell receptor beta chains given below trace back to one sample, sequenced in a study of T cell repertoires in cytomegalovirus infection. No antigen has been assigned to these receptors. TCRdb processed the reads anew with MiXCR; each CDR3 protein has one entry. The profile shows about 830,000 distinct CDR3 sequences, approximately 32% of them singletons. The material sequenced was cultured CD8+ T cells from PBMCs, taken from culture after CMV antigen stimulation. The receptors shown here come from a human donor in good health (CMV status not recorded). Some clones in this sample may be carry-over from other donors' samples.

The sample holds a few counts of this clonotype. The chain has TRBV7-9 and TRBJ2-3; the D gene is possibly TRBD2 (6 bases). V was trimmed by 8 bases and J by 9 bases, leaving 27 bases between them. The germline CDR1 and CDR2 sequences are SEHNR and FQNEAQ (reference sequence). This CDR3 region has 16 residues. The CDR3 DNA reads as TGTGCCAGCCCGCCCCCATCGGGACTCCTACTTGGAACGCAGTATTTT. Protein: CASPPPSGLLLGTQYF.

V and J are TRBV27 and TRBJ1-5; no firm D call. CDR3 length: 14 residues. The ends were cut back, 6 bases at V and 5 bases at J, with 14 bases in the middle. Germline V gene sequence: CDR1 MNHEY, CDR2 SMNVEV (reference sequence). The CDR3 nucleotides are TGTGCCAGCAGCGATTGGGGTGACGATCAGCCCCAGCATTTT. It is translated as CASSDWGDDQPQHF.

This clonotype was seen more than once but under ten times. The V gene is TRBV29-1, the J gene TRBJ2-2; D unclear. The V end lost 4 bases, the J end lost 0 bases, and 9 bases lay between the germline ends. This CDR3 spans 14 amino acids. The germline CDR1 and CDR2 sequences are SQVTM and ANQGSEA. The CDR3 coding sequence is TGCAGCGTTGTAGGATTCGCGAACACCGGGGAGCTGTTTTTT. It translates to CSVVGFANTGELFF.

The chain has TRBV7-6 and TRBJ1-5; 7 bases are a match to TRBD1. Germline V gives CDR1 SGHVS, CDR2 FNYEAQ. The V gene end was trimmed by 0 bases and the J gene end by 4 bases; junction bases not matched to a gene: 3. This CDR3 has 15 amino acids. The DNA of the CDR3 is TGTGCCAGCAGCTTAGCGACAGGGTGGAATCAGCCCCAGCATTTT. This gives the protein CASSLATGWNQPQHF.

V usage is TRBV7-9 and J usage is TRBJ2-7; tentative D call: TRBD2 (7 bases). Germline values: CDR1 SEHNR, CDR2 FQNEAQ (reference sequence). CDR3 length equals 14 residues. V was cut by 5 bases and J by 6 bases, with 17 bases left in between. The CDR3 nucleotides are TGTGCCAGCAGCGGGAGGGGGGCGCGGTTCGAGCAGTACTTC. It translates to CASSGRGARFEQYF.

The CDR3 DNA is TGTGCCAGCAGTGAATGGAGAGAAGCTTTCTTT. Amino acid sequence: CASSEWREAFF. The rearrangement links TRBV6-1 to TRBJ1-1; no reliable D call. Trimming shortened V by 2 bases and J by 8 bases, and 6 bases separated the two germline ends. This CDR3 is 11 amino acids long. Germline CDR1 and CDR2: MNHNS and SASEGT.

This clonotype was seen a few times. This chain uses TRBV6-5 with TRBJ1-2, with 10 bases aligning to TRBD1. Germline V gene lookup returns CDR1 MNHEY and CDR2 SVGAGI. This CDR3 spans 18 amino acids. The V segment lost 0 bases and the J segment 3 bases; nucleotides outside the gene matches: 10. CDR3 sequence (DNA): TGTGCCAGCAGTTACTCTGCACCAGGGACAGGGGTCCACTATGGCTACACCTTC. Translation: CASSYSAPGTGVHYGYTF.

This clonotype was seen more than once but under ten times. The chain has TRBV4-2 and TRBJ1-5; a possible D gene is TRBD1 (5 bases). The CDR3 is 16 amino acids. Germline-derived CDR1 and CDR2 are LGHNA and YNFKEQ. V lost 0 bases and J lost 0, with 9 bases in between. The CDR3 DNA sequence: TGTGCCAGCAGCCAAGATCGGGGCTCTAGCAATCAGCCCCAGCATTTT. Its protein is CASSQDRGSSNQPQHF.

The gene calls are TRBV7-9 and TRBJ2-2; perhaps TRBD2 as D (6 bases). Germline V gene sequence: CDR1 SEHNR, CDR2 FQNEAQ (reference sequence). V lost 6 bases and J 4 bases, leaving 21 bases between the germline ends. The CDR3 contains 17 residues. The CDR3 spells CASRFMGGPAGTGELFF. DNA for the CDR3: TGTGCCAGCAGATTTATGGGGGGACCGGCGGGCACCGGGGAGCTGTTTTTT.

This chain connects TRBV4-3 to TRBJ1-5; the D is unclear. V was clipped by 1 base and J by 9 bases, with 13 bases between them. CDR1 LGHNA and CDR2 YSLEER come from the germline V gene. This CDR3 is built from 14 residues. CDR3: CASSQGPAATPQHF. The CDR3 coding sequence is TGCGCCAGCAGCCAAGGTCCTGCGGCGACGCCCCAGCATTTT.

This clonotype has more than one count but fewer than ten. This chain connects TRBV12-3 or TRBV12-4 to TRBJ1-2; 8 bases agree with TRBD1. The V and J ends lost 2 bases and 2 bases, in that order; junction bases with no gene match: 7. The CDR3 sequence is 16 residues long. The CDR3 loop reads CASSLSPGGDNYGYTF. The CDR3 DNA follows: TGTGCCAGCAGTTTAAGTCCAGGGGGCGACAACTATGGCTACACCTTC.

This clonotype was found a few times. This chain links TRBV7-2 with TRBJ2-5; 9 nucleotides line up with TRBD2. The CDR3 is 16 residues long. The V gene end was trimmed by 5 bases and the J gene end by 9 bases; junction bases not matched to a gene: 16. Germline CDR1 reads SGHTA; CDR2 reads FQGNSA. CDR3 sequence reads: CASSPSGGGAFLAQYF. The CDR3 DNA reads as TGTGCCAGCAGCCCTAGTGGCGGGGGGGCTTTTTTGGCCCAGTACTTC.

This chain links TRBV27 with TRBJ1-4; no firm D call. With 6 bases removed from V and 8 bases from J, the gap between germline ends came to 10 bases. CDR1 and CDR2 from the germline V gene are MNHEY and SMNVEV (reference sequence). The CDR3 extends over 12 amino acids. CDR3 region: CASRSGWEKLFF. As DNA, the CDR3 is TGTGCCAGCAGATCTGGATGGGAAAAACTGTTTTTT.

V is TRBV27 and J is TRBJ2-5; D perhaps matches TRBD2 (6 bases). With 0 bases removed from V and 5 bases from J, the gap between germline ends came to 10 bases. Looked up from germline, CDR1 is MNHEY and CDR2 is SMNVEV (reference sequence). CDR3 length: 14 residues. The CDR3 bases are TGTGCCAGCAGTTTATCGGTTCGGGAGGAGACCCAGTACTTC. Amino acids: CASSLSVREETQYF.

The table lists this clonotype with many counts. The V call is TRBV7-2, the J call TRBJ1-4; 8 bases align to TRBD1. CDR3 size: 19 residues. Germline assignment: CDR1 SGHTA and CDR2 FQGNSA. Unmatched junction bases numbered 17, after V lost 4 bases and J lost 4 bases. CDR3 region: CASSYRDRTPRRDNEKLFF. DNA for the CDR3: TGTGCCAGCAGCTACCGGGACAGGACTCCAAGGAGGGATAATGAAAAACTGTTTTTT.

This clonotype has a handful of counts. This chain uses TRBV27 with TRBJ1-3; D not certain. Trimming left V 4 bases short and J 0 bases short, with 7 bases between. From germline, CDR1 is MNHEY and CDR2 SMNVEV (reference sequence). The CDR3 runs to 14 residues. CDR3 amino acids: CASSSLSSGNTIYF. The CDR3 coding sequence is TGTGCCAGCAGTTCGTTGAGCTCTGGAAACACCATATATTTT.

This clonotype was found many times. The rearrangement joins TRBV18 to TRBJ2-7, with a possible D match to TRBD1 (5 bases). Germline assignment: CDR1 KGHSH and CDR2 LQKENI. V was clipped by 0 bases and J by 4 bases, with 7 bases between them. The CDR3 has 13 amino acids. CDR3 region: CASSPPDSYEQYV. The CDR3 DNA is TGTGCCAGCTCACCACCCGACAGTTACGAGCAGTACGTC.

The chain couples TRBV27 to TRBJ2-3, with D hard to call. Germline lookup yields CDR1 MNHEY and CDR2 SMNVEV (reference sequence). The CDR3 extends over 12 amino acids. The V gene lost 5 bases and the J gene lost 10 bases, with 13 bases spanning the gap. The CDR3 DNA follows: TGTGCCAGCAGTATTCCGGGTCAAGCGCAGTATTTT. Translated: CASSIPGQAQYF.

This clonotype was observed a handful of times. This chain uses TRBV5-5 with TRBJ2-1, with 14 bases that match TRBD2. Germline values: CDR1 SGHKS, CDR2 YYEKEE (reference sequence). The V and J ends lost 4 bases and 0 bases, in that order; junction bases with no gene match: 6. The length of the CDR3 is 18 residues. The CDR3 nucleotides read TGTGCCAGCAGCCCGGGACTAGCGGGGGCCAACTCCTACAATGAGCAGTTCTTC. Translating gives CASSPGLAGANSYNEQFF.

This clonotype turned up a few times. The chain couples TRBV28 to TRBJ2-1; D possibly uses TRBD1 or TRBD2 (5 bases each). Trimming left V 5 bases short and J 7 bases short, with 21 bases between. The germline V gene has CDR1 MDHEN and CDR2 SYDVKM. This CDR3 has 16 residues. CDR3 sequence (DNA): TGTGCCAGCAGTCCCCGGGACGCCCGAAAGTGGAATGAGCAGTTCTTC. It codes for CASSPRDARKWNEQFF.

This chain joins TRBV9 and TRBJ1-1, with unresolved D. This CDR3 is 16 amino acids long. Germline V lookup: CDR1 SGDLS, CDR2 YYNGEE. V was pared by 0 bases and J by 4 bases, with 16 bases between. CDR3 DNA sequence: TGTGCCAGCAGCGTAGCTTCAGATATAGGCGGCACTGAAGCTTTCTTT. Translated: CASSVASDIGGTEAFF.

The J gene is TRBJ1-3, the V gene TRBV12-3 or TRBV12-4; no definite D call. V was trimmed by 6 bases and J by 6 bases, leaving 9 bases between them. The CDR3 consists of 12 residues. CDR3 nucleotide sequence: TGTGCCAGCAGAGCCGGGTTAAACACCATATATTTT. It translates to CASRAGLNTIYF.

This clonotype was seen repeatedly, ten times or more. The rearrangement uses TRBV7-2 and TRBJ2-3; the D gene is possibly TRBD1 (6 bases). This CDR3 contains 16 residues. Trimming shortened V by 1 base and J by 4 bases, and 15 bases separated the two germline ends. From germline, CDR1 is SGHTA and CDR2 FQGNSA. The CDR3 DNA reads as TGTGCCAGCAGCTTAGAAGGGGGTTTTCGGGCAGATACGCAGTATTTT. This translates into CASSLEGGFRADTQYF.

This clonotype was detected only a few times. The chain recombines TRBV6-1 with TRBJ2-3, with TRBD2 matching 15 bases. This CDR3 has 19 residues. CDR1 is MNHNS, CDR2 SASEGT, per germline. The trim removed 7 bases at V and 2 bases at J, leaving 13 bases unmatched. The CDR3 sequence: CASTWRGLAGGAPTDTQYF. As DNA, the CDR3 is TGTGCCAGCACATGGCGGGGACTAGCGGGGGGTGCCCCCACAGATACGCAGTATTTT.

The chain is built from TRBV6-2 or TRBV6-3 and TRBJ1-1; D is uncertain. The V end was cut by 4 bases, the J end by 4 bases, with 13 bases between. Germline V gene sequence: CDR1 MNHEY, CDR2 SVGEGT. This CDR3 contains 14 residues. This chain's CDR3 is CASSLDWRGTEAFF. The CDR3 DNA follows: TGTGCCAGCAGTTTAGACTGGCGGGGCACTGAAGCTTTCTTT.